Reported below is one T cell receptor beta chain. Antigen unknown. Unique molecular identifiers tagged the TCRbeta library. TCRdb re-called the PCR reads through MiXCR, storing one row per CDR3 protein. This sample has 700,000 to 950,000 distinct CDR3 sequences, with less than 20% found just once. The record originates from a study of T-cell reconstitution after alpha-beta-depleted transplantation in children. Per the germline V gene, CDR1 is WNHNN and CDR2 is SYGVQD (reference sequence). The V end lost 2 bases, the J end lost 7 bases, and 12 bases lay between the germline ends. This CDR3 region has 14 residues. Study-wide results and caveats: Expanded graft clones numbering several hundred reportedly gave rise to alpha-beta T cells about two months after transplant. Most T-cell counts and diversity one year after the transplant came from T cells that were newly produced.

J is TRBJ1-5 and V is TRBV10-1, with TRBD1 as a possible D gene (5 bases). Source: PBMCs, mostly from graft donor cells, taken 360 days after TCRalphabeta/CD19-depleted stem cell transplant. This receptor was identified in a male patient younger than 18 who had a stem cell transplant for acute lymphoblastic leukemia, so the T cells may come from the graft donor. DNA for the CDR3: TGCGCCAGCAGTGAGGGCAGGGCTGGACAGCCCCAGCATTTT. Translating it yields CASSEGRAGQPQHF.